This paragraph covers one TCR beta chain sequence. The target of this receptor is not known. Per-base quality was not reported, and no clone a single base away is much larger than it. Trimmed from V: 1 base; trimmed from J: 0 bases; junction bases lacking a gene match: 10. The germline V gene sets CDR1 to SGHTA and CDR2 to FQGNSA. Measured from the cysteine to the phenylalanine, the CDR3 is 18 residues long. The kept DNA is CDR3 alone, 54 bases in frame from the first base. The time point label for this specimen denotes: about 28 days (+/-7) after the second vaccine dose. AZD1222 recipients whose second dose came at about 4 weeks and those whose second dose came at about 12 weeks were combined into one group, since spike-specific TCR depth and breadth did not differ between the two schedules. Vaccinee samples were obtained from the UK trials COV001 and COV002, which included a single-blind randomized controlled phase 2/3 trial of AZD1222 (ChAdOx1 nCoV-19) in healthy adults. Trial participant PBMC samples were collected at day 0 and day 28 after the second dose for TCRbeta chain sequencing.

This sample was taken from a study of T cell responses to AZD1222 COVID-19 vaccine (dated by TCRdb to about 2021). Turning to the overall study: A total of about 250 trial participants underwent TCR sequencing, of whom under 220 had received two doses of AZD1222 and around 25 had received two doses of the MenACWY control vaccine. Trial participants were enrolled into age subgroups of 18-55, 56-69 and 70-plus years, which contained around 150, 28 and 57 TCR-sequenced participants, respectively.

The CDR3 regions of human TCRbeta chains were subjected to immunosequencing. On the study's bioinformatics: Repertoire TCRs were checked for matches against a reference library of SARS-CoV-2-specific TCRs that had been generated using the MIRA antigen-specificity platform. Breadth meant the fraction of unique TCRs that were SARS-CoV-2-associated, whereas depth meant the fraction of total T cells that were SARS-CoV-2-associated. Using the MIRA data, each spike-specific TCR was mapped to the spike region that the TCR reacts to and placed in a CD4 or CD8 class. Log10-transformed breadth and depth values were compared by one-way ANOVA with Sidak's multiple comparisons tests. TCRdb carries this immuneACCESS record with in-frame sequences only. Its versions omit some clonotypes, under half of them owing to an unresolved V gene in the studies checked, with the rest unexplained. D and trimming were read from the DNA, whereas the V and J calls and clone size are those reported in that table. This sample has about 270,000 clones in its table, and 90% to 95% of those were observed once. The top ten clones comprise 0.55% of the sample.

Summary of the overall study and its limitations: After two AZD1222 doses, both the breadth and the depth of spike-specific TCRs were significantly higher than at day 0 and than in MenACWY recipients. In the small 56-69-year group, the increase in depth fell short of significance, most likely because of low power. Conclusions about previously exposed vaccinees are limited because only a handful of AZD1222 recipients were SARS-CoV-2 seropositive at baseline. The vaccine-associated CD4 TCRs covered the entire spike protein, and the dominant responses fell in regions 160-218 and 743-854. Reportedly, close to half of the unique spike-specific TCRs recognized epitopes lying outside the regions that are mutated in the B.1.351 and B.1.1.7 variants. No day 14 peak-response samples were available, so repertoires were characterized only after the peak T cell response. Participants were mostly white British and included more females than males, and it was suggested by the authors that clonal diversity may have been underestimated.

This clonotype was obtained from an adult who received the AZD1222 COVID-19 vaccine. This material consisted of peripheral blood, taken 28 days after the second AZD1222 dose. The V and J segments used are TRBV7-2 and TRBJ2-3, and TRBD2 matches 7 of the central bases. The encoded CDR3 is CASSLVASGPTSTDTQYF. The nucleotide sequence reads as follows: TGTGCCAGCAGCTTAGTGGCTAGCGGACCAACTAGCACAGATACGCAGTATTTT.